Described below is a single TCR beta chain sequence and its context. Primers used in a second PCR of about 6 to 11 cycles were a sample-barcoded 5' primer and a J-beta primer mix. Paired-end reads containing CDR3 totaled no fewer than 3 million for each sample. TCRdb reprocessed the 5' RACE reads via MiXCR and lists one record per CDR3 protein. The sample lists 550,000 to 750,000 distinct CDR3 sequences; around 21% were seen once. This specimen comes from a study of blood T cells in healthy people across ages. V gave up 7 bases and J gave up 2 bases; unmatched junction bases: 4. CDR1 MNHEY and CDR2 SVGAGI come from the germline V gene. This CDR3 has 14 residues.

The receptor's source is a man between 65 and 85 years old in good health. This chain connects TRBV6-5 to TRBJ2-2; 7 nucleotides match TRBD2. The source material was blood. In DNA, the CDR3 is TGTGCCAGCAATCTAGCGGCCAACACCGGGGAGCTGTTTTTT. The encoded protein is CASNLAANTGELFF.